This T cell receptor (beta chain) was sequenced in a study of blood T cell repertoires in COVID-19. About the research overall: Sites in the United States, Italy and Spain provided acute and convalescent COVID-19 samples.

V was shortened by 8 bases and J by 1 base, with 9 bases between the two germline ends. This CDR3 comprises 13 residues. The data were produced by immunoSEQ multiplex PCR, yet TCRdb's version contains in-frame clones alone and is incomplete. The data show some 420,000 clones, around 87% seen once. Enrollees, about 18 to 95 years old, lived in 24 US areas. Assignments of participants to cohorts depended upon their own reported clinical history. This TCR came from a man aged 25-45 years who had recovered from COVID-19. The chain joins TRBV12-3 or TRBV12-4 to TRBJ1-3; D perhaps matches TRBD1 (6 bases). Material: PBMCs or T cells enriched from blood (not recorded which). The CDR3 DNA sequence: TGTGCCAGCGGACAGACTTCTGGAAACACCATATATTTT. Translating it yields CASGQTSGNTIYF.